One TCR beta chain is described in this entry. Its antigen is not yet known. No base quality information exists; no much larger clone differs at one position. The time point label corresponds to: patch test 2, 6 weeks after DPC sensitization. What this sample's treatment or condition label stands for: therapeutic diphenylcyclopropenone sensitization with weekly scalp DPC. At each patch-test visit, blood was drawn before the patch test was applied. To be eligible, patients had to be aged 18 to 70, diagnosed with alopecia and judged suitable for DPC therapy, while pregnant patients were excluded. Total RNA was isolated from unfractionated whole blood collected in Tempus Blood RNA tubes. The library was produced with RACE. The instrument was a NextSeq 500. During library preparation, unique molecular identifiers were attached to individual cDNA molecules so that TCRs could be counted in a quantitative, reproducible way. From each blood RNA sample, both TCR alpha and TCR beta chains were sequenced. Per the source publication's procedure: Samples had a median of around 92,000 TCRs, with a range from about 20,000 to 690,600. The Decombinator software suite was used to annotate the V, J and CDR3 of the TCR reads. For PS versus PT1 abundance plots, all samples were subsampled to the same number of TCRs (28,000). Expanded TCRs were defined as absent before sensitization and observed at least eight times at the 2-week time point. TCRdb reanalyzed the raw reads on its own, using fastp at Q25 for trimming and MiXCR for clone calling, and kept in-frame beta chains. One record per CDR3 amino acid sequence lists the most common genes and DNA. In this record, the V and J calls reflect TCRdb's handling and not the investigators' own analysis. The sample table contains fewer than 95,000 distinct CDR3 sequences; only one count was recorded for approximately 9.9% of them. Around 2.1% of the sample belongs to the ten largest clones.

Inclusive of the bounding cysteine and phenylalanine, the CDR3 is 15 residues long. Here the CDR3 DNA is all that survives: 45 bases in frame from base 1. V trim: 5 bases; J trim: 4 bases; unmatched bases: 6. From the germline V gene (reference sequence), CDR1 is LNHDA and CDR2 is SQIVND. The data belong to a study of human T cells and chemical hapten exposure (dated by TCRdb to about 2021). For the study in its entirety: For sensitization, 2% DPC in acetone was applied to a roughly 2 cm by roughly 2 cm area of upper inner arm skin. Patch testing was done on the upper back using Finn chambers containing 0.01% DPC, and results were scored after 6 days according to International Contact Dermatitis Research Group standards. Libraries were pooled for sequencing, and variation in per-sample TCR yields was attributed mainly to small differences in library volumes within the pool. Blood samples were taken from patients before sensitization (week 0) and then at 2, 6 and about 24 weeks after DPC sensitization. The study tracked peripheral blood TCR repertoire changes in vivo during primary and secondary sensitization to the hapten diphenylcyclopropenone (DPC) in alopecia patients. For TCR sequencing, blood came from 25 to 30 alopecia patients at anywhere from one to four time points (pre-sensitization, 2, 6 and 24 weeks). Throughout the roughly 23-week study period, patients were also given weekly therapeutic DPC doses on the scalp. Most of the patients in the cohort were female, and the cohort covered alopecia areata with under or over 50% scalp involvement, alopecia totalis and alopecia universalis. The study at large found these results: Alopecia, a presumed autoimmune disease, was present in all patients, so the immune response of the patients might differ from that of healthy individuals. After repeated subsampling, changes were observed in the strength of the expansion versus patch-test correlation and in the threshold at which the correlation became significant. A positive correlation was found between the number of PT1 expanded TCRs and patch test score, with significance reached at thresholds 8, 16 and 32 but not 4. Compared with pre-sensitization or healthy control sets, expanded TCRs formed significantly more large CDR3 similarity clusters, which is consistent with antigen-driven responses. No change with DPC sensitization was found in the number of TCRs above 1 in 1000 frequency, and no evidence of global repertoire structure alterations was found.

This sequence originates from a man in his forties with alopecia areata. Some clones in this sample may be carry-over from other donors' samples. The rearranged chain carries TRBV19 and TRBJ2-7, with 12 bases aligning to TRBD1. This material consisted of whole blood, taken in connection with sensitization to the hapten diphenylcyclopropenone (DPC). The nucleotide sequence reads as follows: TGTGCCAGTAGTCCGGGGACAGGGGGCGTGTACGAGCAGTACTTC. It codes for CASSPGTGGVYEQYF.